The rows below give T cell receptor beta chains drawn from one sample of a study of CD8 T cells in ankylosing spondylitis. TCRdb analysed the 5' RACE reads with MiXCR anew, one entry per CDR3 protein. The sample includes 250,000 or so distinct CDR3 sequences, 18% seen only once; the top ten take more than 25%. Sequencing input: blood, either unsorted or a sorted T cell fraction (not recorded which). These receptors came from a male donor with ankylosing spondylitis or in good health (not recorded which). The CDR3 runs from the conserved cysteine through the conserved F or W. D genes are given only for firm matches.

J	V	D	CDR3
TRBJ2-7	TRBV4-1	-	CASSPTTSGSGTYEQYF
TRBJ2-7	TRBV4-3	-	CASSQDRTGVTYEQYF
TRBJ2-2	TRBV12-3/TRBV12-4	TRBD2	CASNLAGGPGGELFF
TRBJ1-1	TRBV11-2	-	CASSLDEGTVNTEAFF
TRBJ2-2	TRBV4-1	TRBD1	CASSQAIQGVPGELFF
TRBJ2-1	TRBV5-1	TRBD1	CASSPGQGAWGEQFF
TRBJ1-4	TRBV7-7	TRBD1	CASSTGTGDEKLFF
TRBJ2-1	TRBV9	-	CASSVGPGNEQFF
TRBJ2-2	TRBV4-1	TRBD1	CASSQQGTGSDTGELFF
TRBJ2-1	TRBV15	-	CATSIGNEQFF
TRBJ2-1	TRBV27	TRBD1	CASRARTGTGGVRSYNEQFF
TRBJ2-5	TRBV12-3/TRBV12-4	-	CASSLSAPGSAETQYF
TRBJ1-5	TRBV20-1	-	CSARVLRDTQGLNQPQHF
TRBJ1-1	TRBV2	-	CASSSGISDTEAFF
TRBJ2-1	TRBV12-5	-	CASGLEGNEQFF
TRBJ2-4	TRBV9	TRBD1	CASSDDRGLAKNIQYF
TRBJ1-1	TRBV9	-	CASSVAQGGIAEAFF
TRBJ1-1	TRBV5-6	TRBD1	CATGQGSFEAFF
TRBJ2-1	TRBV29-1	-	CSVEDGAENEQFF
TRBJ2-5	TRBV27	-	CASSLFSGPPETQYF
TRBJ1-3	TRBV6-5	-	CASSYSGSGNTIYF
TRBJ2-7	TRBV5-6	TRBD1	CASSVGQVTYEQYF
TRBJ2-1	TRBV29-1	-	CSVKPDLYYNEQFF
TRBJ2-6	TRBV21-1	-	CANNSGANVLTF